The 14 T cell receptor beta chains reported below all come from one sample, sequenced in a study of T cell repertoires in cytomegalovirus infection (dated by TCRdb to the late 2010s). Instrument on record: Illumina HiSeq 1500. Through fastp at Q25 and MiXCR, TCRdb rebuilt clones from the public reads, retaining in-frame beta chains. Identical CDR3 protein sequences are pooled into one entry, listed with their most common genes and DNA. The sample data list some 350,000 distinct CDR3 sequences, and 15% to 20% of these were observed just once. Of the sample, under 9% is held by the ten largest clones. What was sequenced was PBMCs. All receptors derive from a human donor in good health (CMV status not recorded). Some clones in this sample may be carry-over from other donors' samples.

This clonotype turned up a few times. CDR3 bases: TGTGCCAGCTCACCGACCGAGCAGGGCGGCTATGGCTACACCTTC. This codes for CASSPTEQGGYGYTF. The chain is built from TRBV18 and TRBJ1-2; D is perhaps TRBD1 (5 bases). The germline V and J ends were trimmed by 3 bases and 4 bases, with 15 bases remaining between them. The CDR3 contains 15 residues. Germline lookup yields CDR1 KGHSH and CDR2 LQKENI.

The chain employs TRBV29-1 and TRBJ2-7, with D perhaps TRBD1 or TRBD2 (5 bases each). The germline V gene has CDR1 SQVTM and CDR2 ANQGSEA. CDR3 size: 12 residues. Trimming stripped 3 bases from V and 5 bases from J, with 11 bases between. The CDR3 here is CSVDEGSNEQYF. The CDR3 DNA sequence: TGCAGCGTTGATGAGGGGTCCAACGAGCAGTACTTC.

This clonotype was observed many times. The rearrangement uses TRBV7-2 and TRBJ2-5; a possible D gene is TRBD1 (5 bases). CDR3 length equals 13 residues. The germline V gene encodes CDR1 SGHTA and CDR2 FQGNSA. V was cut by 5 bases and J by 4 bases, with 11 bases left in between. The DNA for the CDR3 is TGTGCCAGCAGCGAGACAGCCTCAGAGACCCAGTACTTC. Amino acid sequence: CASSETASETQYF.

This chain connects TRBV7-3 to TRBJ1-3; no definite D call. Germline loops: CDR1 SGHTA, CDR2 FQGTGA. The CDR3 contains 15 residues. Trimming took off 2 bases at V and 0 bases at J, with 8 bases between the two ends. CDR3: CASSLGMGSGNTIYF. In DNA, the CDR3 is TGTGCCAGCAGCTTAGGAATGGGCTCTGGAAACACCATATATTTT. Based on the CDR3 plus reference TRBV7-3 and TRBJ1-3, the full variable domain is GAGVSQTPSNKVTEKGKYVELRCDPISGHTALYWYRQSLGQGPEFLIYFQGTGAADDSGLPNDRFFAVRPEGSVSTLKIQRTERGDSAVYLCASSLGMGSGNTIYFGEGSWLTVV.

This clonotype was counted a few times. This chain joins TRBV2 and TRBJ2-7, with TRBD1 identical over 9 bases. With 5 bases clipped from V and 7 bases from J, the junction kept 9 bases outside the gene matches. Germline loops: CDR1 SNHLY, CDR2 FYNNEI. This CDR3 spans 14 amino acids. This chain's CDR3 is CASSPDRGPSEQYF. Here the CDR3 DNA reads TGTGCCAGCAGTCCGGACAGGGGACCCTCGGAGCAGTACTTC.

This clonotype was seen repeatedly, ten times or more. V and J are TRBV2 and TRBJ2-5, with no clear D. The CDR3 loop spans 12 amino acids. CDR1 and CDR2 (germline): SNHLY, FYNNEI. V was clipped by 6 bases and J by 5 bases, with 10 bases between them. The CDR3, as DNA: TGTGCCAGCAGCCCCCTGGTGGAGACCCAGTACTTC. Its translation: CASSPLVETQYF.

As to this clonotype: A much larger clonotype is one base distant, so this may be a read error. V gene TRBV19 combines with J gene TRBJ2-7; D is possibly TRBD2 (6 bases). The germline V gene has CDR1 LNHDA and CDR2 SQIVND (reference sequence). This CDR3 is 15 amino acids long. CDR3 protein: CASSMGSSGSFEQYF. DNA of the CDR3: TGTGCCAGTAGTATGGGCAGCAGCGGGTCCTTCGAGCAGTACTTC. Combining the CDR3 with reference TRBV19 and TRBJ2-7 gives the whole variable domain DGGITQSPKYLFRKEGQNVTLSCEQNLNHDAMYWYRQDPGQGLRLIYYSQIVNDFQKGDIAEGYSVSREKKESFPLTVTSAQKNPTAFYLCASSMGSSGSFEQYFGPGTRLTVT.

The chain employs TRBV20-1 and TRBJ2-3, with 9 bases aligning to TRBD1. From germline, CDR1 is DFQATT and CDR2 SNEGSKA (reference sequence). The trim removed 5 bases at V and 1 base at J, leaving 4 bases unmatched. The CDR3 has 14 amino acids. CDR3 amino acids: CSAYRGLGTDTQYF. CDR3 sequence (DNA): TGCAGTGCTTACAGGGGGCTCGGCACAGATACGCAGTATTTT.

The chain carries TRBV7-6 and TRBJ2-1; TRBD1 agrees at 7 bases. Germline CDR1 is SGHVS and CDR2 is FNYEAQ. This CDR3 spans 14 amino acids. Trimming took 4 bases from V and 2 from J; bases not matched to a gene: 2. The CDR3 is CASSSQGAYNEQFF. For the CDR3, the DNA is TGTGCCAGCAGCTCCCAGGGGGCCTACAATGAGCAGTTCTTC.

This clonotype was picked up many times. The chain has TRBV7-2 and TRBJ2-1; 12 nucleotides line up with TRBD2. V lost 2 bases and J lost 2; bases outside the gene matches: 4. Germline loops: CDR1 SGHTA, CDR2 FQGNSA. CDR3 size: 17 residues. CDR3 in amino acids: CASSLRLAGGTYNEQFF. CDR3 DNA: TGTGCCAGCAGCTTAAGGCTAGCGGGAGGGACCTACAATGAGCAGTTCTTC.

The J gene is TRBJ2-1, the V gene TRBV19; 9 bases are a match to TRBD1. CDR1 LNHDA and CDR2 SQIVND come from the germline V gene (reference sequence). The CDR3 runs to 13 residues. V was pared by 2 bases and J by 15 bases, with 8 bases of the junction left unmatched. The CDR3 sequence: CASSISAGTGPFF. DNA for the CDR3: TGTGCCAGTAGTATATCTGCCGGGACAGGGCCGTTCTTC.

This clonotype was observed a few times. The rearrangement uses TRBV6-2 or TRBV6-3 and TRBJ2-5; 10 bases align to TRBD2. Germline trimming cut 3 bases from V and 5 bases from J; bases unmatched to any gene: 15. The germline V gene encodes CDR1 MNHEY and CDR2 SVGEGT. This CDR3 spans 18 amino acids. The DNA for the CDR3 is TGTGCCAGCAGTTATCTGAGGCGTCTAGCGGGGGTCCGGGAGACCCAGTACTTC. Translating it yields CASSYLRRLAGVRETQYF.

The chain recombines TRBV7-2 with TRBJ2-5, with a weak D call TRBD2 (5 bases). The CDR3 has 13 amino acids. Between the trimmed V and J ends, which lost 4 bases and 3 bases, there was a span of 9 bases. Looked up from germline, CDR1 is SGHTA and CDR2 is FQGNSA. This CDR3 reads CASSYRAEETQYF. The CDR3 DNA sequence: TGTGCCAGCAGCTACAGAGCGGAAGAGACCCAGTACTTC.

The sample holds a few counts of this clonotype. V gene TRBV7-9 combines with J gene TRBJ2-7, with D hard to call. V lost 5 bases to trimming and J lost 6 bases, with 8 bases between them. CDR3 length equals 11 residues. In germline, CDR1 is SEHNR, CDR2 FQNEAQ (reference sequence). CDR3: CASSKGTEQYF. The CDR3 DNA is TGTGCCAGCAGCAAGGGCACCGAGCAGTACTTC.